This TCR beta chain is drawn from a study of T cell responses to AZD1222 COVID-19 vaccine. Study results and caveats: After the peak T cell response, and only then, were repertoires sampled. White British people made up most donors, females outnumbered males, and clonal diversity was possibly underestimated. Seropositive AZD1222 recipients at baseline numbered only 6 or 7.

Assay used: immunoSEQ multiplex PCR; TCRdb lists only in-frame clones, some missing. The repertoire holds 110,000 to 150,000 clones, with 92% as singletons. On this clone itself: Its antigen is as yet unknown.

The CDR3 has 19 amino acids. Losses at the gene ends were 2 bases for V and 6 bases for J; bases not matched to a gene: 12. Germline V gene lookup returns CDR1 SGHRS and CDR2 YFSETQ. This chain links TRBV5-1 with TRBJ2-1, with 15 bases identical to TRBD2. The origin of this receptor is an adult in good health. The sample in question was peripheral blood, obtained on day 0 of AZD1222 vaccination. CDR3 bases: TGCGCCAGCAGCTTTCCGGGACTAGCGGGAGGCGGGATCTCCAATGAGCAGTTCTTC. Protein product: CASSFPGLAGGGISNEQFF.